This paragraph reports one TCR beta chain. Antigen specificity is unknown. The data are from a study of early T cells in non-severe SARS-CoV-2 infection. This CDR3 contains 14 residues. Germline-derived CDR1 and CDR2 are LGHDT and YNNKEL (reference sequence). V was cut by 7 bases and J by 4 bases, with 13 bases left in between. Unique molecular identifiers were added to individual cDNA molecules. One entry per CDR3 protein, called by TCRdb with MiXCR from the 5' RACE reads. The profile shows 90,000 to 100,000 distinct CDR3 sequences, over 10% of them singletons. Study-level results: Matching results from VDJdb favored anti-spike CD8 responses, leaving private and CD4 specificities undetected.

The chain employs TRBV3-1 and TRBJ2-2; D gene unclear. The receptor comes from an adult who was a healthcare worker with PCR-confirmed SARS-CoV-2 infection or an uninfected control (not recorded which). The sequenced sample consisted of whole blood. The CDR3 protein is CASTWGSGTGELFF. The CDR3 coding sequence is TGTGCCAGCACTTGGGGTTCGGGCACCGGGGAGCTGTTTTTT.